A single sample is the source of the 25 T cell receptor beta chains below, sequenced in a study of T cell responses to AZD1222 COVID-19 vaccine. The method was immunoSEQ multiplex PCR; TCRdb's version includes in-frame clones alone and lacks a portion of them. The sample carries roughly 140,000 clones, roughly 90% recorded once. Sequencing used peripheral blood, obtained 28 days after the second AZD1222 dose. The receptors were gathered from an adult who received the AZD1222 COVID-19 vaccine.

The chain joins TRBV4-2 to TRBJ1-3; 10 positions match TRBD1. Germline V gene sequence: CDR1 LGHNA, CDR2 YNFKEQ. V shed 6 bases and J 0 bases; nucleotides not matched to a gene: 17. This CDR3 has 20 residues. The CDR3 loop is CASSLTRDRGTMSSGNTIYF. The CDR3 DNA is TGTGCCAGCAGTCTAACCCGGGACAGGGGTACCATGAGCTCTGGAAACACCATATATTTT.

The chain joins TRBV7-9 to TRBJ2-2; D is perhaps TRBD2 (6 bases). V was trimmed by 8 bases and J by 0 bases, leaving 7 bases between them. Germline V gives CDR1 SEHNR, CDR2 FQNEAQ (reference sequence). The CDR3 is made up of 13 amino acids. Here the CDR3 reads CASLAANTGELFF. The CDR3 DNA reads as TGTGCCAGCTTAGCGGCGAACACCGGGGAGCTGTTTTTT.

The V and J genes are TRBV7-9 and TRBJ1-1; tentative D call: TRBD1 (6 bases). CDR3 length: 14 residues. The V end was cut by 3 bases, the J end by 3 bases, with 11 bases between. CDR1 and CDR2 from the germline V gene are SEHNR and FQNEAQ (reference sequence). CDR3 protein: CASSFAGGHTEAFF. The CDR3 DNA follows: TGTGCCAGCAGCTTTGCCGGGGGGCACACTGAAGCTTTCTTT. The full variable domain, its missing parts supplied by reference TRBV7-9 and TRBJ1-1, is DTGVSQNPRHKITKRGQNVTFRCDPISEHNRLYWYRQTLGQGPEFLTYFQNEAQLEKSRLLSDRFSAERPKGSFSTLEIQRTEQGDSAMYLCASSFAGGHTEAFFGQGTRLTVV.

The chain carries TRBV29-1 and TRBJ1-1; the D gene is possibly TRBD1 (6 bases). Germline V lookup: CDR1 SQVTM, CDR2 ANQGSEA. This CDR3 is built from 12 residues. Trimming left V 5 bases short and J 4 bases short, with 11 bases between. The CDR3 DNA reads TGCAGCGTTAAGGGGGGGGGCACTGAAGCTTTCTTT. Amino acids: CSVKGGGTEAFF.

The chain joins TRBV27 to TRBJ2-1; D ambiguous. The V gene lost 1 base and the J gene lost 5 bases, with 9 bases spanning the gap. Per the germline V gene, CDR1 is MNHEY and CDR2 is SMNVEV (reference sequence). The CDR3 extends over 14 amino acids. The CDR3 region has the DNA TGTGCCAGCAGTTTATTCGCCTATAACAATGAGCAGTTCTTC. This gives the protein CASSLFAYNNEQFF.

This clone was observed a handful of times. V is TRBV30 and J is TRBJ2-1, with TRBD2 matching 11 bases. With 1 base clipped from V and 4 bases from J, the junction kept 6 bases outside the gene matches. The CDR3 contains 16 residues. CDR1 and CDR2 from the germline V gene are GTSNPN and SVGIG (reference sequence). The CDR3 loop is CAWSGPGLADYNEQFF. The CDR3 DNA sequence: TGTGCCTGGAGTGGCCCGGGACTAGCGGATTACAATGAGCAGTTCTTC.

The chain combines TRBV5-1 with TRBJ1-2, with 7 bases matching TRBD1. With V trimmed by 3 bases and J by 8 bases, 13 bases remained unmatched. CDR1 is SGHRS, CDR2 YFSETQ, per germline. The CDR3 loop spans 15 amino acids. The CDR3 DNA is TGCGCCAGCAGCTCGCCCGAGGGGGCAGGGGGAGGCTACACCTTC. Translating gives CASSSPEGAGGGYTF. Full variable domain (missing parts from reference TRBV5-1 and TRBJ1-2): KAGVTQTPRYLIKTRGQQVTLSCSPISGHRSVSWYQQTPGQGLQFLFEYFSETQRNKGNFPGRFSGRQFSNSRSEMNVSTLELGDSALYLCASSSPEGAGGGYTFGSGTRLTVV.

The chain has TRBV18 and TRBJ1-1; 7 nucleotides agree with TRBD1. Germline CDR1 KGHSH, CDR2 LQKENI. This CDR3 comprises 14 residues. V shed 4 bases, J shed 4 bases, and the junction held 6 bases outside the gene matches. For the CDR3, the DNA is TGTGCCAGCTCACTCCAGGGACAGTCCACTGAAGCTTTCTTT. This codes for CASSLQGQSTEAFF.

Written as DNA, the CDR3 is TGTGCCAGCAGCGAGGCCATGGGGCGTCAGCCCCAGCATTTT. Residues: CASSEAMGRQPQHF. The V gene is TRBV7-2, the J gene TRBJ1-5; TRBD1 might be the D (5 bases). Trimming cost V 5 bases and J 6 bases, with 14 bases left between them. Germline V gene sequence: CDR1 SGHTA, CDR2 FQGNSA. The CDR3 is 14 residues long.

The V gene is TRBV27, the J gene TRBJ2-3, with D unclear. This CDR3 comprises 11 residues. The V gene lost 5 bases and the J gene lost 4 bases, with 4 bases spanning the gap. In germline, CDR1 is MNHEY, CDR2 SMNVEV (reference sequence). CDR3 sequence (DNA): TGTGCCAGCAGTGGCGCAGATACGCAGTATTTT. Protein: CASSGADTQYF.

The V call is TRBV3-1 (or the pseudogene TRBV3-2), the J call TRBJ2-5, with D uncertain. This CDR3 is 14 amino acids long. V was shortened by 5 bases and J by 0 bases, with 10 bases between the two germline ends. Germline assignment: CDR1 LGHDT and CDR2 YNNKEL (reference sequence). In DNA form, the CDR3 reads TGTGCCAGCAGCGAGCAGCAGTACCAAGAGACCCAGTACTTC. It yields the protein CASSEQQYQETQYF.

The V and J genes are TRBV7-2 and TRBJ2-7; weak D call: TRBD2 (5 bases). V lost 6 bases and J lost 2, with 14 bases in between. CDR1 is SGHTA and CDR2 is FQGNSA in the germline V gene. The CDR3 sequence is 14 residues long. As DNA, the CDR3 is TGTGCCAGCAGGTTTGACGGGCGGGCCTACGAGCAGTACTTC. Its protein is CASRFDGRAYEQYF.

This rearrangement joins TRBV6-5 to TRBJ1-4; 11 nucleotides line up with TRBD1. The CDR3 covers 14 residues. The V gene's germline CDR1 is MNHEY and CDR2 SVGAGI. V dropped 6 bases and J dropped 8; count of bases not matched to a gene: 5. The CDR3 region is CASRPGQGVEKLFF. The DNA for the CDR3 is TGTGCCAGCAGGCCGGGACAGGGGGTGGAAAAACTGTTTTTT.

The rearrangement uses TRBV6-5 and TRBJ1-1; D is uncertain. The ends were cut back, 0 bases at V and 0 bases at J, with 8 bases in the middle. CDR1 MNHEY and CDR2 SVGAGI come from the germline V gene. This CDR3 has 15 amino acids. CDR3 nucleotides: TGTGCCAGCAGTTACTCGACGGTTATGAACACTGAAGCTTTCTTT. This encodes CASSYSTVMNTEAFF.

The chain employs TRBV9 and TRBJ1-5; a possible D gene is TRBD1 (6 bases). CDR1 is SGDLS and CDR2 is YYNGEE in the germline V gene. The CDR3 has 14 amino acids. The V gene lost 0 bases and the J gene lost 3 bases, with 7 bases spanning the gap. The CDR3 loop reads CASSVGGPNQPQHF. The CDR3, as DNA: TGTGCCAGCAGCGTAGGGGGGCCCAATCAGCCCCAGCATTTT.

V gene TRBV5-4 combines with J gene TRBJ1-1; D gene uncertain. CDR1 SGHNT and CDR2 YYREEE come from the germline V gene (reference sequence). CDR3 size: 13 residues. V shed 4 bases and J shed 1 base, with 8 bases lying between them. This chain's CDR3 is CASSTNTNTEAFF. The CDR3 DNA sequence: TGTGCCAGCAGCACTAACACGAACACTGAAGCTTTCTTT.

This chain links TRBV28 with TRBJ1-5; D possibly corresponds to TRBD1 (6 bases). Trimming shortened V by 5 bases and J by 4 bases, and 12 bases separated the two germline ends. Germline V lookup: CDR1 MDHEN, CDR2 SYDVKM. The CDR3 totals 14 residues. The CDR3 sequence is CASSRPDRNQPQHF. CDR3 nucleotide sequence: TGTGCCAGCAGTCGCCCCGACAGGAATCAGCCCCAGCATTTT.

The chain couples TRBV12-5 to TRBJ2-2, with D perhaps assigned TRBD1 or TRBD2 (6 bases each). The CDR3 totals 13 residues. The ends were cut back, 5 bases at V and 6 bases at J, with 10 bases in the middle. Germline V gene lookup returns CDR1 LGHNT and CDR2 FRNRAP. CDR3 sequence (DNA): TGTGCTAGTGGTACCGGGGGCTCCGGGGAGCTGTTTTTT. Residues: CASGTGGSGELFF.

The CDR3 nucleotides read TGTGCCAGCAGCTTCAGGTGGGGGACTAGCACAGATACGCAGTATTTT. Its protein is CASSFRWGTSTDTQYF. This chain links TRBV7-8 with TRBJ2-3; D might be TRBD2 (6 bases). Germline loops: CDR1 SGHVS, CDR2 FQNEAQ. Trimming removed 3 bases from V and 0 bases from J, with 13 bases in between. There are 16 residues in the CDR3.

V and J are TRBV5-1 and TRBJ2-1; D perhaps matches TRBD1 (7 bases). Trimming removed 3 bases from V and 2 bases from J, with 12 bases in between. Germline V gives CDR1 SGHRS, CDR2 YFSETQ. The CDR3 is 15 amino acids. The chain's CDR3 is CASSWGDRTYNEQFF. In DNA form, the CDR3 reads TGCGCCAGCAGCTGGGGGGACAGAACCTACAATGAGCAGTTCTTC.

V is TRBV2 and J is TRBJ1-1; no reliable D call. Germline-derived CDR1 and CDR2 are SNHLY and FYNNEI. V was trimmed by 3 bases and J by 4 bases, leaving 12 bases between them. The CDR3 loop spans 14 amino acids. The CDR3 region has the DNA TGTGCCAGCAGTGAGCAGGATGTGGGCACTGAAGCTTTCTTT. It encodes CASSEQDVGTEAFF.

The CDR3 spells CASSLEGGSYEQYF. CDR3 DNA: TGCGCCAGCAGCTTGGAGGGGGGTTCCTACGAGCAGTACTTC. This sequence joins TRBV5-1 and TRBJ2-7, with D perhaps being TRBD1 or TRBD2 (6 bases each). The CDR3 totals 14 residues. V lost 0 bases and J 1 base, leaving 8 bases between the germline ends. Germline CDR1 reads SGHRS; CDR2 reads YFSETQ.

The rearrangement joins TRBV20-1 to TRBJ1-2, with unresolved D. The V gene lost 3 bases and the J gene lost 0 bases, with 11 bases spanning the gap. Germline V CDR1 and CDR2: DFQATT, SNEGSKA (reference sequence). CDR3 length equals 14 residues. The CDR3 DNA reads TGCAGTGCTAGTCAGCGGATAGCTAACTATGGCTACACCTTC. It encodes CSASQRIANYGYTF.

J is TRBJ1-3 and V is TRBV2; D not resolved. Trimming stripped 4 bases from V and 3 bases from J, with 19 bases between. There are 17 residues in the CDR3. The germline CDR1 and CDR2 sequences are SNHLY and FYNNEI. This chain's CDR3 is CASSGDQSFVLGNTIYF. CDR3 bases: TGTGCCAGCAGTGGGGATCAGAGTTTCGTCCTTGGAAACACCATATATTTT.

V usage is TRBV7-2 and J usage is TRBJ2-3, with unresolved D. The germline V gene encodes CDR1 SGHTA and CDR2 FQGNSA. The CDR3 totals 14 residues. Between the trimmed V and J ends, which lost 3 bases and 2 bases, there was a span of 9 bases. CDR3 nucleotide sequence: TGTGCCAGCAGCTTCGGGCGGAACACAGATACGCAGTATTTT. Protein sequence: CASSFGRNTDTQYF.